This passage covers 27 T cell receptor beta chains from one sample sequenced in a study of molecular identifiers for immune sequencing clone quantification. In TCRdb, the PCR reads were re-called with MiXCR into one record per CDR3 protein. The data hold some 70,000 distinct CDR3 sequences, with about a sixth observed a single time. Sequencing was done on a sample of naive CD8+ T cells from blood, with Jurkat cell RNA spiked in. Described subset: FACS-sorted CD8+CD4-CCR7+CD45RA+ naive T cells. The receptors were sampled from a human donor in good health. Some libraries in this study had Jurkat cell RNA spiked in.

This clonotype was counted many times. CDR3 in amino acids: CASSQDHLLEGKTEAFF. The CDR3 nucleotides are TGCGCCAGCAGCCAAGACCACCTTCTCGAGGGGAAAACTGAAGCTTTCTTT. The chain couples TRBV4-3 to TRBJ1-1; D may be TRBD1 (5 bases). With 0 bases removed from V and 5 bases from J, the gap between germline ends came to 19 bases. The CDR3 has 17 residues. Looked up from germline, CDR1 is LGHNA and CDR2 is YSLEER.

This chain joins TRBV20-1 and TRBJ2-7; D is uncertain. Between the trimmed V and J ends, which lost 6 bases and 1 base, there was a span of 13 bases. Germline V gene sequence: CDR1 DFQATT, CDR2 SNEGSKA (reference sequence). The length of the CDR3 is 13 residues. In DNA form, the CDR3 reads TGCAGTGCCCGCACTCGGCAGTCCTACGAGCAGTACTTC. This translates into CSARTRQSYEQYF.

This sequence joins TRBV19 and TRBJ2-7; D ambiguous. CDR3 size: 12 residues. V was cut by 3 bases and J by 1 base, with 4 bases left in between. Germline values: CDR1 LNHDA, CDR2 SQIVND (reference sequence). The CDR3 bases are TGTGCCAGTAGTATGGGGTCCTACGAGCAGTACTTC. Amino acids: CASSMGSYEQYF.

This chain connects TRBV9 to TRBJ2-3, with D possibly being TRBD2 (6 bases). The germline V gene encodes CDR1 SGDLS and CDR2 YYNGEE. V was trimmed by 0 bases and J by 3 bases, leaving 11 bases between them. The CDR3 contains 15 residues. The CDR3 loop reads CASSVVHGRTDTQYF. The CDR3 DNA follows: TGTGCCAGCAGCGTAGTCCACGGGAGAACAGATACGCAGTATTTT.

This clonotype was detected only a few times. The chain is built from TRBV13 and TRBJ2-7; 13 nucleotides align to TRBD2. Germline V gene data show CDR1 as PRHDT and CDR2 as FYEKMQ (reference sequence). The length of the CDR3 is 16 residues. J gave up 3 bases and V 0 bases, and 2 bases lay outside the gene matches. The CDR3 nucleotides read TGTGCCAGCAGCTTAGGGGGGACTAGCGGGATCTACGAGCAGTACTTC. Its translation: CASSLGGTSGIYEQYF.

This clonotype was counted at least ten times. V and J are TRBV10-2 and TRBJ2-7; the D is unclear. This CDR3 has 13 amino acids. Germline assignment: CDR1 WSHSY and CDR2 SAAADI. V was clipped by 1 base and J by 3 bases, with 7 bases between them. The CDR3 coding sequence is TGCGCCAGCAGTGAGTACGGGTACTACGAGCAGTACTTC. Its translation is CASSEYGYYEQYF.

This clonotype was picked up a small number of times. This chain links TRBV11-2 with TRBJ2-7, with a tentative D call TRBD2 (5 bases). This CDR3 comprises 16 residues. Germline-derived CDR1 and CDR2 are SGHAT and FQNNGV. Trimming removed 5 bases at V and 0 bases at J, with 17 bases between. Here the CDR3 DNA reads TGTGCCAGCAGCCCGTCGGCGGGCGAGAGCTCCTACGAGCAGTACTTC. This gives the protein CASSPSAGESSYEQYF.

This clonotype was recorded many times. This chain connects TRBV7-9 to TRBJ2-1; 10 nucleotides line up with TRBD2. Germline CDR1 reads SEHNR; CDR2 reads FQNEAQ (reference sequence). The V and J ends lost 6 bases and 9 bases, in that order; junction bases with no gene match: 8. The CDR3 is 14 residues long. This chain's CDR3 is CASSSSGSPTEQFF. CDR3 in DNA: TGTGCCAGCAGTTCTAGCGGGAGTCCCACTGAGCAGTTCTTC.

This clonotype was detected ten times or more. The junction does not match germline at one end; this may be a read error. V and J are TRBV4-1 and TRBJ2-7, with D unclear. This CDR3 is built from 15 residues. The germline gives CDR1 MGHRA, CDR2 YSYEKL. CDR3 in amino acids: CASSQVGATSYERYF. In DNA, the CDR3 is TGCGCCAGCAGCCAAGTGGGCGCGACTTCCTACGAGCGGTACTTC.

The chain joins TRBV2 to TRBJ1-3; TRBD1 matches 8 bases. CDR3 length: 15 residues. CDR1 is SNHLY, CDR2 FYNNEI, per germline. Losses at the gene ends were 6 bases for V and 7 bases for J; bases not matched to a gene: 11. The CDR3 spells CASSLTGGLLNTIYF. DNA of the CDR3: TGTGCCAGCAGCTTAACAGGGGGGTTGTTGAACACCATATATTTT.

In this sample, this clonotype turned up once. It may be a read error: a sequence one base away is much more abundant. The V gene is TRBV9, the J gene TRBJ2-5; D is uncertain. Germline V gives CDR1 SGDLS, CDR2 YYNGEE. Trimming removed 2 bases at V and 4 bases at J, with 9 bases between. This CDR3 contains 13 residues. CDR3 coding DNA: TGTGCCAGCAGCGTCCCGTACCGAGAGACCCAGTACTTC. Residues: CASSVPYRETQYF.

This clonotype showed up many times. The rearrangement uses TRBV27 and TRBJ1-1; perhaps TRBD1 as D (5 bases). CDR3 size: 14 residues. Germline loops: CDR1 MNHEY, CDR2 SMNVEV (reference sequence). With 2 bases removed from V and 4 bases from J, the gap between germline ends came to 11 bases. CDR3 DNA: TGTGCCAGCAGTTTAGTGGGGGGAGGCACTGAAGCTTTCTTT. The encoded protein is CASSLVGGGTEAFF.

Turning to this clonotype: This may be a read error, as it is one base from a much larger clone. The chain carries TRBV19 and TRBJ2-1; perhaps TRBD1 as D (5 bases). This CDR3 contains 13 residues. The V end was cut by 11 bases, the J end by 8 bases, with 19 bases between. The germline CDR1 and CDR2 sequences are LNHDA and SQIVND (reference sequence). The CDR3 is CAASSAGHDEQFF. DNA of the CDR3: TGTGCCGCAAGCTCGGCCGGACACGATGAGCAGTTCTTC.

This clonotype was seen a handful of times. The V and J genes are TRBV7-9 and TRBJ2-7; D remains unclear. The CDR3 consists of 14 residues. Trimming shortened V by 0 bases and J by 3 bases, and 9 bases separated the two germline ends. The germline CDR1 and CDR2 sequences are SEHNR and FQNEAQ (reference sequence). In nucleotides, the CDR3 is TGTGCCAGCAGCTTAGCGCCTTTTAACTACGAGCAGTACTTC. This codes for CASSLAPFNYEQYF.

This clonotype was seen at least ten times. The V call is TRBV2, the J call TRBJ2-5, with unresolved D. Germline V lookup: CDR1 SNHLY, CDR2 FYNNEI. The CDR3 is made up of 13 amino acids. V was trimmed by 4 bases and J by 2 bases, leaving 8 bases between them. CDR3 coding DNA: TGTGCCAGCAGTGTTTGGGGACAAGAGACCCAGTACTTC. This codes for CASSVWGQETQYF.

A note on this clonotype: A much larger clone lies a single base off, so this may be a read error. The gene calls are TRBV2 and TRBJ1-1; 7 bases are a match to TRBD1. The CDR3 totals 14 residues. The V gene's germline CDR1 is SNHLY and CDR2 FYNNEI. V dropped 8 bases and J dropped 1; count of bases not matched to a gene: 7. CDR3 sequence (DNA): TGTGCCAGCTTGGACAGGTGCTCGAACACTGAAGCTTTCTTT. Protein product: CASLDRCSNTEAFF.

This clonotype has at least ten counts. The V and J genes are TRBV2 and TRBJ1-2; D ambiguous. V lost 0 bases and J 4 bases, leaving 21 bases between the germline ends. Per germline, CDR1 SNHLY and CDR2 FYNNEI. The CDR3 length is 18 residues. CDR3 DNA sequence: TGTGCCAGCAGTGAAGCCCACCCCGGTTCGGAGCTTTTCTATGGCTACACCTTC. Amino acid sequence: CASSEAHPGSELFYGYTF.

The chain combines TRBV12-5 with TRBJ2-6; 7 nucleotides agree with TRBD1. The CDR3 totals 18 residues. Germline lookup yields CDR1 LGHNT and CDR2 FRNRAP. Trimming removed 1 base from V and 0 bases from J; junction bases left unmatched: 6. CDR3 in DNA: TGTGCTAGTGGTTTGGGACAGGGCCCCCCCTCTGGGGCCAACGTCCTGACTTTC. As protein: CASGLGQGPPSGANVLTF. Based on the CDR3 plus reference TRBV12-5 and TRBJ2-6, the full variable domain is DARVTQTPRHKVTEMGQEVTMRCQPILGHNTVFWYRQTMMQGLELLAYFRNRAPLDDSGMPKDRFSAEMPDATLATLKIQPSEPRDSAVYFCASGLGQGPPSGANVLTFGAGSRLTVL.

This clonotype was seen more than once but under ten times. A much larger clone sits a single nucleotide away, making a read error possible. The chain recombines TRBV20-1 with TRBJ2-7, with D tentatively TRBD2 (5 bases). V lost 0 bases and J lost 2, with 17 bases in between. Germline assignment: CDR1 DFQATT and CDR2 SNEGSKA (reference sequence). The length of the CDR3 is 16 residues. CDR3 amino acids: CSARDLNLGVPYEQYF. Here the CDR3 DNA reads TGCAGTGCTAGAGATTTGAATTTGGGAGTCCCCTACGAGCAGTACTTC.

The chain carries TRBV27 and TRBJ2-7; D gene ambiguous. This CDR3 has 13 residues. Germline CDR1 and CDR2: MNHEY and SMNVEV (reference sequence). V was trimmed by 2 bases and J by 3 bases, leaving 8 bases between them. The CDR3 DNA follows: TGTGCCAGCAGTTTAAGTGTGTTCTACGAGCAGTACTTC. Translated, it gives CASSLSVFYEQYF.

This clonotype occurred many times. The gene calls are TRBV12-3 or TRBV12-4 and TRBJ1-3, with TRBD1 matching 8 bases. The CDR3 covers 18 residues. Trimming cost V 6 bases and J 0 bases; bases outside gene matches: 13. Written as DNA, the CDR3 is TGTGCCAGCAGGGTCCCGCGGACAGGGCTTGACTCTGGAAACACCATATATTTT. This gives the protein CASRVPRTGLDSGNTIYF.

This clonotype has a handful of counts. The DNA of the CDR3 is TGTGCCTGGAGTGTTGGGACAGGGGCCTACGAGCAGTACTTC. This codes for CAWSVGTGAYEQYF. J is TRBJ2-7 and V is TRBV30; 10 bases agree with TRBD1. The CDR3 loop spans 14 amino acids. CDR1 is GTSNPN and CDR2 is SVGIG in the germline V gene (reference sequence). V was clipped by 0 bases and J by 2 bases; unmatched bases: 1.

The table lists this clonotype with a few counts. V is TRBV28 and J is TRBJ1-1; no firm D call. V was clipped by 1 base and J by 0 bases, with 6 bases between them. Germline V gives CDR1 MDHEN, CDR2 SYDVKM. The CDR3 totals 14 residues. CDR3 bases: TGTGCCAGCAGTTTATTGGTACTGAACACTGAAGCTTTCTTT. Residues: CASSLLVLNTEAFF.

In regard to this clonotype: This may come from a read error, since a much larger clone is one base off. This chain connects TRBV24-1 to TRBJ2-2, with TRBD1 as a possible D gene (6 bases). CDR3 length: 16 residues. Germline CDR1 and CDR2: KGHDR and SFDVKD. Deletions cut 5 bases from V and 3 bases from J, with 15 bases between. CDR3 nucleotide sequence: TGTGCCACCAGTGGTTTAACAGGGTTGGACACCGGGGAGCTGTTTTTT. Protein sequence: CATSGLTGLDTGELFF.

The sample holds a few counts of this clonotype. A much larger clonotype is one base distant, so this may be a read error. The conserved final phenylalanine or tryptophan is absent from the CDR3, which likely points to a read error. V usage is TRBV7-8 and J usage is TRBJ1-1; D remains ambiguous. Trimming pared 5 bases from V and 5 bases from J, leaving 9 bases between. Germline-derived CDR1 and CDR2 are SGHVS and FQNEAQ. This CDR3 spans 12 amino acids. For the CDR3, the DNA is TGTGCCAGCAGCCTTAGGGATACTGAAGCTTTCCTT. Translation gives CASSLRDTEAFL.

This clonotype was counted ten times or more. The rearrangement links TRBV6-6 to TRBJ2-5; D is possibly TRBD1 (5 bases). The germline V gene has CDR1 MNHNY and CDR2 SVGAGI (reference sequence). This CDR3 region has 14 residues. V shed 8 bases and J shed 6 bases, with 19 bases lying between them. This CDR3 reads CASSQTAGWKTQYF. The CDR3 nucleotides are TGTGCCAGCTCCCAAACGGCAGGGTGGAAGACCCAGTACTTC.

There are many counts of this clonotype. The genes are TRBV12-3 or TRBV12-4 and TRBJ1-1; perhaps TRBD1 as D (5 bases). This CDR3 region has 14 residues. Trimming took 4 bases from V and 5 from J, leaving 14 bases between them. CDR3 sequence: CASSWDGGGTEAFF. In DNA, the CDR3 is TGTGCCAGCAGTTGGGACGGGGGGGGAACTGAAGCTTTCTTT.